This T cell receptor (beta chain) was recovered during a study of blood T cell repertoires in COVID-19. Study context: PBMCs, B-cell-depleted T cells, or T cells were the source of the cDNA or gDNA that made up the material.

The data were produced by immunoSEQ multiplex PCR, yet TCRdb's version contains in-frame clones alone and is incomplete. The sample records about 360,000 clones, about 87% being singletons. The CDR3 is 16 residues long. Sequenced material: PBMCs or T cells enriched from blood (not recorded which). The chain combines TRBV21-1 with TRBJ1-2; the tabulated D call, TRBD1, remains unverified against the DNA. TRBV21-1 is designated a pseudogene. The sequence was obtained from a man in his thirties or forties who had recovered from COVID-19. This chain's CDR3 is CASSKELPGQGGGYTF. The DNA for the CDR3 is TGTGCCAGCAGCAAAGAACTACCGGGACAGGGGGGTGGCTACACCTTC.